Below, 21 T cell receptor beta chains from the same sample are listed, as sequenced in a study of cytomegalovirus exposure and HLA in healthy donors. The PCR made use of 60 Vbeta and 13 Jbeta primers. The assay was immunoSEQ multiplex PCR, and TCRdb's table has in-frame clones only and misses some. The sample consists of approximately 150,000 clones, around four fifths of them appearing once. Material: PBMCs. The receptors stem from a female donor in good health and CMV-seronegative.

The chain couples TRBV4-2 to TRBJ1-1; D not resolved. The germline CDR1 and CDR2 sequences are LGHNA and YNFKEQ. The CDR3 covers 19 residues. The V end lost 4 bases, the J end lost 5 bases, and 29 bases lay between the germline ends. CDR3 residues: CASSPRAEGRGGLGTEAFF. DNA for the CDR3: TGTGCCAGCAGCCCAAGGGCCGAGGGCCGGGGTGGGCTGGGGACTGAAGCTTTCTTT.

This chain links TRBV27 with TRBJ2-2, with D possibly being TRBD2 (6 bases). Germline V gene data show CDR1 as MNHEY and CDR2 as SMNVEV (reference sequence). V was cut by 2 bases and J by 6 bases, with 10 bases left in between. CDR3 length: 14 amino acids. CDR3 DNA: TGTGCCAGCAGTTTAACCTGGGGGGCCGGGGAGCTGTTTTTT. This gives the protein CASSLTWGAGELFF.

The V call is TRBV29-1, the J call TRBJ1-2; D might be TRBD1 (6 bases). This CDR3 region has 15 residues. CDR1 and CDR2 from the germline V gene are SQVTM and ANQGSEA. V was cut by 5 bases and J by 5 bases, with 21 bases left in between. CDR3 amino acids: CSVIVQGRTPYGYTF. As DNA, the CDR3 is TGCAGCGTTATCGTCCAGGGGAGAACGCCTTATGGCTACACCTTC.

This chain links TRBV19 with TRBJ2-7, with D tentatively TRBD1 (5 bases). The V end lost 5 bases, the J end lost 3 bases, and 11 bases lay between the germline ends. CDR3 size: 13 residues. Germline V CDR1 and CDR2: LNHDA, SQIVND (reference sequence). The CDR3 loop reads CASSGQGGYEQYF. CDR3 coding DNA: TGTGCCAGTAGTGGGCAGGGCGGCTACGAGCAGTACTTC.

The V call is TRBV7-9, the J call TRBJ2-7, with 11 bases matching TRBD1. The CDR3 loop spans 14 amino acids. Germline V gene sequence: CDR1 SEHNR, CDR2 FQNEAQ (reference sequence). J lost 5 bases, V lost 5 bases, and 5 bases had no gene match. CDR3 nucleotide sequence: TGTGCCAGCAGCCCGACGGACAGGGGGCACGAGCAGTACTTC. This sequence encodes CASSPTDRGHEQYF.

V and J are TRBV11-2 and TRBJ2-5; TRBD1 aligns across 9 bases. The CDR3 contains 15 residues. Per germline, CDR1 SGHAT and CDR2 FQNNGV. With V trimmed by 5 bases and J by 0 bases, 4 bases remained unmatched. The CDR3 here is CASSPGQGNQETQYF. CDR3 DNA sequence: TGTGCCAGCAGCCCCGGACAGGGGAACCAAGAGACCCAGTACTTC.

J is TRBJ2-3 and V is TRBV7-8; unclear D gene. CDR3 length: 13 amino acids. CDR1 and CDR2 (germline): SGHVS, FQNEAQ. V gave up 3 bases and J gave up 0 bases, with 4 bases separating them. The CDR3 sequence is CASSFSSTDTQYF. CDR3 nucleotides: TGTGCCAGCAGCTTTAGTAGCACAGATACGCAGTATTTT. The full variable domain, its missing parts supplied by reference TRBV7-8 and TRBJ2-3, is GAGVSQSPRYKVAKRGQDVALRCDPISGHVSLFWYQQALGQGPEFLTYFQNEAQLDKSGLPSDRFFAERPEGSVSTLKIQRTQQEDSAVYLCASSFSSTDTQYFGPGTRLTVL.

The chain has TRBV29-1 and TRBJ2-2; TRBD1 matches 8 bases. With V trimmed by 5 bases and J by 1 base, 3 bases remained unmatched. Germline lookup yields CDR1 SQVTM and CDR2 ANQGSEA. The CDR3 has 14 amino acids. The CDR3 loop is CSVRTGRNTGELFF. In DNA, the CDR3 is TGCAGCGTTAGGACAGGGAGGAACACCGGGGAGCTGTTTTTT.

V usage is TRBV7-9 and J usage is TRBJ1-1; TRBD1 matches at 12 bases. Germline loops: CDR1 SEHNR, CDR2 FQNEAQ (reference sequence). This CDR3 has 15 amino acids. The ends lost 3 bases at V and 5 bases at J; junction bases unmatched: 4. This CDR3 is CASSLGQGAETEAFF. Here the CDR3 DNA reads TGTGCCAGCAGCTTGGGACAGGGGGCCGAGACTGAAGCTTTCTTT.

The chain carries TRBV28 and TRBJ2-5; 8 bases are a match to TRBD1. CDR3 size: 13 residues. Germline trimming cut 8 bases from V and 5 bases from J; bases unmatched to any gene: 7. CDR1 MDHEN and CDR2 SYDVKM come from the germline V gene. CDR3 region: CASVTGGGETQYF. The DNA of the CDR3 is TGTGCCAGCGTTACAGGGGGAGGTGAGACCCAGTACTTC.

The J gene is TRBJ1-1, the V gene TRBV19, with D unclear. CDR3 size: 13 residues. Trimming took 7 bases from V and 0 from J, leaving 9 bases between them. Germline CDR1 and CDR2: LNHDA and SQIVND (reference sequence). The CDR3 sequence: CASKGLMNTEAFF. CDR3 coding DNA: TGTGCCAGTAAAGGACTGATGAACACTGAAGCTTTCTTT.

CDR3 DNA sequence: TGTGCCAGCCGCGGGGGCGAGGTGGCTACGCAGTATTTT. Amino acids: CASRGGEVATQYF. The V call is TRBV6-6, the J call TRBJ2-3, with D possibly matching TRBD2 (7 bases). Germline V lookup: CDR1 MNHNY, CDR2 SVGAGI (reference sequence). This CDR3 is 13 amino acids long. Trimming took 8 bases from V and 8 from J, leaving 17 bases between them.

The V gene is TRBV27, the J gene TRBJ1-5; D perhaps matches TRBD1 (5 bases). The CDR3 consists of 18 residues. V was shortened by 1 base and J by 0 bases, with 16 bases between the two germline ends. Germline V gene sequence: CDR1 MNHEY, CDR2 SMNVEV (reference sequence). CDR3 in amino acids: CASSLFPPGLNSNQPQHF. Here the CDR3 DNA reads TGTGCCAGCAGTTTATTTCCCCCGGGACTCAATAGCAATCAGCCCCAGCATTTT.

This chain connects TRBV7-6 to TRBJ2-7, with 8 bases matching TRBD1. From germline, CDR1 is SGHVS and CDR2 FNYEAQ. V was pared by 5 bases and J by 5 bases, with 5 bases of the junction left unmatched. This CDR3 spans 13 amino acids. CDR3 sequence reads: CASSRRQGHEQYF. In nucleotides, the CDR3 is TGTGCCAGCAGCCGAAGACAGGGGCACGAGCAGTACTTC.

This clone was observed a single time. V usage is TRBV9 and J usage is TRBJ1-1; 11 positions match TRBD1. This CDR3 has 15 residues. Looked up from germline, CDR1 is SGDLS and CDR2 is YYNGEE. V gave up 0 bases and J gave up 5 bases; unmatched junction bases: 3. The CDR3 nucleotides are TGTGCCAGCAGCGTAGGGACAGGGGGCGAAACTGAAGCTTTCTTT. Amino acids: CASSVGTGGETEAFF.

The chain carries TRBV10-3 and TRBJ2-1; 14 bases match TRBD2. Germline assignment: CDR1 ENHRY and CDR2 SYGVKD. The CDR3 consists of 18 residues. V lost 6 bases and J lost 7; bases outside the gene matches: 14. The chain's CDR3 is CAISKTSGGALGVNEQFF. The DNA of the CDR3 is TGTGCCATCAGCAAGACTAGCGGGGGGGCCCTGGGTGTGAATGAGCAGTTCTTC.

The chain is built from TRBV7-6 and TRBJ2-7; 10 nucleotides align to TRBD2. Per germline, CDR1 SGHVS and CDR2 FNYEAQ. V shed 0 bases and J 1 base; nucleotides not matched to a gene: 6. The CDR3 sequence is 17 residues long. The chain's CDR3 is CASSLAGSGGLSYEQYF. The CDR3 nucleotides are TGTGCCAGCAGCTTAGCTGGTAGCGGGGGGCTTTCCTACGAGCAGTACTTC.

This chain uses TRBV27 with TRBJ2-2; weak D call: TRBD2 (6 bases). Germline CDR1 MNHEY, CDR2 SMNVEV (reference sequence). The germline V and J ends were trimmed by 1 base and 5 bases, with 14 bases remaining between them. The CDR3 totals 16 residues. As DNA, the CDR3 is TGTGCCAGCAGTTTATGGGGCGGGGCTATTACCGGGGAGCTGTTTTTT. As protein: CASSLWGGAITGELFF.

The CDR3 is CASSDRETQYF. The CDR3 nucleotides are TGTGCCAGCAGCGACCGGGAGACCCAGTACTTC. V usage is TRBV9 and J usage is TRBJ2-5; D unclear. V lost 3 bases, J lost 5 bases, and 5 bases lay in between. The CDR3 extends over 11 amino acids. In germline, CDR1 is SGDLS, CDR2 YYNGEE.

This clone occurred once. The chain is built from TRBV5-4 and TRBJ2-7; D is possibly TRBD2 (6 bases). Germline CDR1 and CDR2: SGHNT and YYREEE (reference sequence). There are 13 residues in the CDR3. V dropped 1 base and J dropped 9 bases, with 14 bases sitting between them. The chain's CDR3 is CASSLWGVQGQYF. In nucleotides, the CDR3 is TGTGCCAGCAGCTTGTGGGGGGTTCAGGGGCAGTACTTC.

V usage is TRBV27 and J usage is TRBJ2-7, with 7 positions matching TRBD1. The CDR3 consists of 13 residues. Germline-derived CDR1 and CDR2 are MNHEY and SMNVEV (reference sequence). V shed 2 bases, J shed 7 bases, and the junction held 5 bases outside the gene matches. The CDR3 sequence is CASSLRGPWEQYF. The DNA for the CDR3 is TGTGCCAGCAGTTTAAGGGGGCCGTGGGAGCAGTACTTC.